This section outlines one T cell receptor (beta chain) sequence together with its context. What it binds is unknown. This sample is part of a study of CD8 T cells in ankylosing spondylitis. Study conclusions and caveats: Within ankylosing spondylitis blood, a TCR beta motif made up of eight or nine highly homologous variants appeared to be characteristic.

Making use of molecular barcodes, quantitative 5'-RACE generated TCR beta libraries. One entry per CDR3 protein, called by TCRdb with MiXCR from the 5' RACE reads. The sample carries fewer than 400,000 distinct CDR3 sequences, about 15% recorded once. The germline V and J ends were trimmed by 5 bases and 3 bases, with 22 bases remaining between them. The CDR3 covers 18 residues. Germline V gene lookup returns CDR1 SGHAT and CDR2 FQNNGV. Sequences were obtained from blood, either unsorted or a sorted T cell fraction (not recorded which). This clonotype originated in a male donor with ankylosing spondylitis or in good health (not recorded which). The chain has TRBV11-2 and TRBJ2-2; D not resolved. The CDR3 nucleotides are TGTGCCAGCAGCCTCTCGGGTTTCCGGGTCCCAGACACCGGGGAGCTGTTTTTT. This codes for CASSLSGFRVPDTGELFF. Looking up the rest from reference TRBV11-2 and TRBJ2-2 gives the full variable domain: EAGVAQSPRYKIIEKRQSVAFWCNPISGHATLYWYQQILGQGPKLLIQFQNNGVVDDSQLPKDRFSAERLKGVDSTLKIQPAKLEDSAVYLCASSLSGFRVPDTGELFFGEGSRLTVL.